These 10 T cell receptor beta chains came from one sample sequenced in a study of identical twins (dated by TCRdb to 2015 to 2016). Libraries were built with 5' RACE. Reads for this sample came from an Illumina HiSeq 2000. TCRdb trimmed the raw reads at Q25, called clones with MiXCR and kept productive beta chains. When rows share a CDR3 protein, they turn into one entry using the most common DNA and genes. The sample contains about 690,000 distinct CDR3 sequences, 6.1% of them found a single time. Of the sample, around 1.7% falls within the top ten clones. The specimen sequenced was naive T cells sorted from blood. What this sample's cell subset or site label stands for: cells isolated with a human naive T-cell isolation kit. The receptors here all came from a man aged 18-30 years in good health.

The table lists this clonotype with a few counts. The chain is built from TRBV12-3 or TRBV12-4 and TRBJ2-5, with 10 bases matching TRBD1. The CDR3 is 16 amino acids. The J segment lost 1 base and the V segment lost 5 bases, leaving 7 bases of the junction unmatched. The CDR3 bases are TGTGCCAGCAGTCTTCGGGACAGGGGCCTCCAAGAGACCCAGTACTTC. Amino acids: CASSLRDRGLQETQYF.

A few counts support this clonotype. The gene calls are TRBV20-1 and TRBJ1-5; TRBD1 agrees at 7 bases. Looked up from germline, CDR1 is DFQATT and CDR2 is SNEGSKA (reference sequence). The CDR3 consists of 14 residues. J lost 6 bases, V lost 6 bases, and 11 bases had no gene match. CDR3 nucleotide sequence: TGCAGTGCCATCTACAGGGGAGGGTTTCAGCCCCAGCATTTT. Amino acids: CSAIYRGGFQPQHF.

This clonotype was counted at least ten times. The J gene is TRBJ2-3, the V gene TRBV12-3 or TRBV12-4, with D unresolved. Trimming removed 5 bases from V and 3 bases from J, with 12 bases in between. CDR3 length: 14 amino acids. CDR3 nucleotide sequence: TGTGCCAGCAGTATCATACCTTTGACAGATACGCAGTATTTT. It translates to CASSIIPLTDTQYF.

This clonotype was seen a few times. The V gene is TRBV7-9, the J gene TRBJ2-2; D ambiguous. Looked up from germline, CDR1 is SEHNR and CDR2 is FQNEAQ (reference sequence). The V end was cut by 4 bases, the J end by 4 bases, with 16 bases between. The length of the CDR3 is 16 residues. DNA of the CDR3: TGTGCCAGCAGCTACCCCAAACCTGTCACCACCGGGGAGCTGTTTTTT. It codes for CASSYPKPVTTGELFF.

This clonotype was observed a handful of times. The chain joins TRBV7-9 to TRBJ2-7; 9 bases are a match to TRBD1. Germline CDR1 is SEHNR and CDR2 is FQNEAQ (reference sequence). After removal of 5 bases from V and 3 bases from J, the junction contained 5 bases not matched to a gene. The CDR3 extends over 14 amino acids. The CDR3 loop reads CASSTRDRDYEQYF. For the CDR3, the DNA is TGTGCCAGCAGCACCCGGGACAGGGACTACGAGCAGTACTTC.

This clonotype was observed a few times. The V call is TRBV6-5, the J call TRBJ2-3, with D maybe TRBD2 (6 bases). Trimming left V 0 bases short and J 1 base short, with 11 bases between. CDR1 and CDR2 (germline): MNHEY, SVGAGI. This CDR3 contains 16 residues. The CDR3 protein is CASSYSFAGRTDTQYF. As DNA, the CDR3 is TGTGCCAGCAGTTACTCGTTTGCGGGGCGCACAGATACGCAGTATTTT.

This clonotype was observed many times. Here the CDR3 DNA reads TGTGCCAGCAGTTTAAGGTTTCGGACAGGCAGTGGGCAGTTCTTC. Amino acid sequence: CASSLRFRTGSGQFF. The V call is TRBV12-3 or TRBV12-4, the J call TRBJ2-1, with 7 bases that match TRBD1. The CDR3 has 15 residues. V was clipped by 2 bases and J by 12 bases; unmatched bases: 13.

In its sample, this clonotype was seen many times. The chain joins TRBV15 to TRBJ2-7; D is unclear. V was clipped by 0 bases and J by 1 base, with 1 base between them. Per germline, CDR1 LNHNV and CDR2 YYDKDF (reference sequence). The CDR3 runs 12 residues. The chain's CDR3 is CATSRESYEQYF. The CDR3 nucleotides read TGTGCCACCAGCAGAGAGTCCTACGAGCAGTACTTC.

This clonotype appeared many times. The chain couples TRBV5-5 to TRBJ2-7, with D perhaps matching TRBD1 (5 bases). This CDR3 spans 13 amino acids. Germline lookup yields CDR1 SGHKS and CDR2 YYEKEE (reference sequence). V was pared by 1 base and J by 4 bases, with 9 bases between. The CDR3 DNA reads as TGTGCCAGCAGCTTGCGACAGCCATACGAGCAGTACTTC. The encoded protein is CASSLRQPYEQYF.

This clonotype has only a few counts. The chain employs TRBV6-2 or TRBV6-3 and TRBJ2-7; D is possibly TRBD1 or TRBD2 (5 bases each). Trimming removed 2 bases from V and 2 bases from J, with 25 bases in between. The CDR3 is 19 residues long. Germline V gives CDR1 MNHEY, CDR2 SVGEGT. This chain's CDR3 is CASSYASPGLLGWTYEQYF. CDR3 DNA: TGTGCCAGCAGTTACGCCTCACCGGGGCTGTTGGGATGGACCTACGAGCAGTACTTC.